A few counts support the clone carrying this T cell receptor beta chain. Its antigen is currently unknown. Sequencing relied on a cDNA template that was reverse transcribed from extracted RNA. Assay used: immunoSEQ multiplex PCR; TCRdb lists only in-frame clones, some missing. The repertoire holds about 190,000 clones, roughly three fifths seen once, with over 0.55% in the top ten. Germline V gene sequence: CDR1 PRHDT, CDR2 FYEKMQ (reference sequence). The CDR3 is made up of 16 amino acids. Unmatched junction bases numbered 8, after V lost 5 bases and J lost 0 bases. Treatment reported: oral pan-JAK inhibitor, 5-10 mg twice daily. The data derive from a study of CD8+ T cells in alopecia areata. Study details: Twice daily, treated patients received 5 to 10 mg of oral tofacitinib.

Study-wide findings and caveats: Throughout tofacitinib, many expanded lesional clones continued to persist in scalp and blood. Affected lesional scalp, above all in alopecia totalis/universalis, was more clonal than normal scalp. Whether baseline CD8+ expansion is linked to response remains uncertain, given a single nonresponder.

The genes are TRBV13 and TRBJ1-1; 8 bases fit TRBD1. This sample comprised CD4+ T cells sorted from blood, obtained at week 4, from a patient treated with tofacitinib. This TCR was recovered from a human donor with alopecia areata. CDR3 loop: CASSLGTGALNTEAFF. CDR3 sequence (DNA): TGTGCCAGCAGCCTCGGGACAGGCGCCTTGAACACTGAAGCTTTCTTT.